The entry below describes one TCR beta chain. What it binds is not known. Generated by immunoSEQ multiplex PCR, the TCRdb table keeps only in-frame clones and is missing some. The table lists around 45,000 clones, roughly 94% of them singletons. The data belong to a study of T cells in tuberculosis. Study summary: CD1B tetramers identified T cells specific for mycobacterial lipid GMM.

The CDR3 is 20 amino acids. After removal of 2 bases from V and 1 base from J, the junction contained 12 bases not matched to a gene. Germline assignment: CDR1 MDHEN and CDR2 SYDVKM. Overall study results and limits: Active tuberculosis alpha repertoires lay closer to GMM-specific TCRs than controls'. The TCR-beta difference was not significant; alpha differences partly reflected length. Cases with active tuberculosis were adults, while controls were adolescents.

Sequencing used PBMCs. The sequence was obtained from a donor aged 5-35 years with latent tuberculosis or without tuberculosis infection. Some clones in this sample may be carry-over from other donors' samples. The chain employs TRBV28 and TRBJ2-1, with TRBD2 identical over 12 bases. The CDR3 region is CASSLPKRLTSGRSYNEQFF. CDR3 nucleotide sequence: TGTGCCAGCAGTTTACCCAAACGGTTAACTAGCGGGAGGTCCTACAATGAGCAGTTCTTC. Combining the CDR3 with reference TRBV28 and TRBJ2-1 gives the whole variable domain DVKVTQSSRYLVKRTGEKVFLECVQDMDHENMFWYRQDPGLGLRLIYFSYDVKMKEKGDIPEGYSVSREKKERFSLILESASTNQTSMYLCASSLPKRLTSGRSYNEQFFGPGTRLTVL.